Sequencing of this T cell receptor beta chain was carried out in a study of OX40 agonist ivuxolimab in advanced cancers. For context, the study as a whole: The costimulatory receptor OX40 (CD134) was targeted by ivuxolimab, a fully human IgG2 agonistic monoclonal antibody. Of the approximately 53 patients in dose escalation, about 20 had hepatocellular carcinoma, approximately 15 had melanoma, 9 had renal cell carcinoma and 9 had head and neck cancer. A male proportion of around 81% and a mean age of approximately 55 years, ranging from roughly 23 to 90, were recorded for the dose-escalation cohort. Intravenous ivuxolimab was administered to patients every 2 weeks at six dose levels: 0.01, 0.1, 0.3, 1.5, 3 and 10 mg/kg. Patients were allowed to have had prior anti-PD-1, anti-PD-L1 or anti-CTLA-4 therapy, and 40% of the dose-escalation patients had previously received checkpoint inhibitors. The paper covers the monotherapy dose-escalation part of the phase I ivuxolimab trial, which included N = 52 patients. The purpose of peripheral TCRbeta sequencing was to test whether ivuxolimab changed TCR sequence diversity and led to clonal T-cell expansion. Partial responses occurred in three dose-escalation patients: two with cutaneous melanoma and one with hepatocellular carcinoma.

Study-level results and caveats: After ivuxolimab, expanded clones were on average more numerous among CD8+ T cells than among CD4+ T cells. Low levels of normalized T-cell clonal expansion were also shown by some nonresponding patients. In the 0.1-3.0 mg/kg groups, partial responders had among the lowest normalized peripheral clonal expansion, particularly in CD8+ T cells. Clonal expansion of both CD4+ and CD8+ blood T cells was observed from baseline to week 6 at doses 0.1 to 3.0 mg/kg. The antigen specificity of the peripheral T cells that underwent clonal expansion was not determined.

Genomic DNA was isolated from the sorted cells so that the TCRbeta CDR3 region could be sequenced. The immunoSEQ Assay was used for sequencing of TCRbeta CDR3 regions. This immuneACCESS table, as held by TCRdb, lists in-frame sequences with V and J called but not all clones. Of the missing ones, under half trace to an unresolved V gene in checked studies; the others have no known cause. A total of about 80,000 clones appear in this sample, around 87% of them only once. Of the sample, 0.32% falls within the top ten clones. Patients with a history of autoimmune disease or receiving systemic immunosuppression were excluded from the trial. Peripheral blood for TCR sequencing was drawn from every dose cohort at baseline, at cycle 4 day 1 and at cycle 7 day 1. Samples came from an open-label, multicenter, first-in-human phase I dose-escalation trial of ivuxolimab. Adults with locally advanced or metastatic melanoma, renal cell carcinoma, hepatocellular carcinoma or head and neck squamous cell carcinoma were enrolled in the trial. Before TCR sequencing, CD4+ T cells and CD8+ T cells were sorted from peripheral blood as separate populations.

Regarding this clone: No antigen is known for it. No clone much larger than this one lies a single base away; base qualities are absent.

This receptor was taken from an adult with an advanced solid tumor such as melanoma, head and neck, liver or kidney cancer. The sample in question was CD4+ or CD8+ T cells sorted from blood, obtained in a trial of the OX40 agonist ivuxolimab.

The base sequence is TGTGCCAGTAGTATCCATAAACCAGGGGGCGGAAACACCATATATTTT. Its protein reads: CASSIHKPGGGNTIYF. Recombination joined TRBV19 with TRBJ1-3, with 8 bases aligning to TRBD1. Reading from cysteine to phenylalanine, the CDR3 counts 16 amino acids. Only the CDR3 DNA stays, 48 bases, in frame from base 1. The germline V gene (reference sequence) sets CDR1 to LNHDA and CDR2 to SQIVND. Relative to germline, V is missing 3 bases and J is missing 4 bases, with 8 bases of the junction outside any gene match. The reference TRBV19 and TRBJ1-3 proteins fill in what lies around the CDR3, so the full variable domain reads DGGITQSPKYLFRKEGQNVTLSCEQNLNHDAMYWYRQDPGQGLRLIYYSQIVNDFQKGDIAEGYSVSREKKESFPLTVTSAQKNPTAFYLCASSIHKPGGGNTIYFGEGSWLTVV.